This T cell receptor (beta chain) is from a study of blood T cell repertoires in COVID-19. The germline CDR1 and CDR2 sequences are SGHTA and FQGNSA. This CDR3 has 13 amino acids. V trimming: 3 bases; J trimming: 6 bases; junction bases outside the gene matches: 0. Using immunoSEQ multiplex PCR, the repertoire was profiled, and TCRdb retains in-frame clones only, with some absent. Of 250,000 to 350,000 clones in the sample, about 91% were seen once. The clonotype comes from a woman aged 55-70 years with acute or convalescent COVID-19. Input material: peripheral blood. The chain joins TRBV7-2 to TRBJ1-5; TRBD1 matches 9 bases. The DNA for the CDR3 is TGTGCCAGCAGCTTGGGACAGGGTCAGCCCCAGCATTTT. As protein: CASSLGQGQPQHF.